This TCR beta chain comes out of a study of Ad26.COV2.S vaccination and SARS-CoV-2 variants. The overall study: Once or twice, 56 days apart, Ad26.COV2.S was delivered intramuscularly.

To note about this clone: Its antigen remains unknown.

Findings and limits, study-wide: It was found that vaccine and placebo recipients had similar non-spike TCR breadth.

The assay was immunoSEQ multiplex PCR, and TCRdb's table has in-frame clones only and misses some. The sample lists around 450,000 clones, 88% occurring once. Trimming took 5 bases from V and 7 from J; bases not matched to a gene: 9. The CDR3 covers 15 residues. Per the germline V gene, CDR1 is MNHEY and CDR2 is SVGAGI. Treatment here: about 20 received Ad26.COV2.S at low or high dose, single or two shots; 5 received placebo; per-sample allocation not given. Repertoires come from day 63 after the first vaccine or placebo injection. The sequence was collected from a person between 18 and 65 years old who received the Ad26.COV2.S COVID-19 vaccine or a placebo. The chain has TRBV6-5 and TRBJ2-1, with 9 bases that match TRBD2. Here the sequenced sample was peripheral blood, taken in a trial of Ad26.COV2.S vaccine versus placebo. This CDR3 reads CASSRPGLAGNEQFF. The CDR3 nucleotides read TGTGCCAGCAGTCGACCGGGACTAGCAGGGAATGAGCAGTTCTTC.